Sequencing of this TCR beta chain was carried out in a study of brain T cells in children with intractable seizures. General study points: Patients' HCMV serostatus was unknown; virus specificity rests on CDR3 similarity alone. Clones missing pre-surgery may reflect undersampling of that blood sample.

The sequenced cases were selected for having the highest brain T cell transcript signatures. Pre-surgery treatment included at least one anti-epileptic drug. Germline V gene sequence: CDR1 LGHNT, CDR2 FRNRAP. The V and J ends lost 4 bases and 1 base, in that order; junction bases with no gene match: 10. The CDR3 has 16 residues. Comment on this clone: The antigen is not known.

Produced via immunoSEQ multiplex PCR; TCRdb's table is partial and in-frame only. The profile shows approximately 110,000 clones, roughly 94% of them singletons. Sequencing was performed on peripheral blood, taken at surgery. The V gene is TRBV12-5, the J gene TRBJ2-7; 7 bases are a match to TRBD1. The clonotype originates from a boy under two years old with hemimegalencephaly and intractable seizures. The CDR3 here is CASGWTYRGPSYEQYF. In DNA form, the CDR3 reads TGTGCTAGTGGTTGGACCTATAGGGGGCCTTCCTACGAGCAGTACTTC.